The 23 T cell receptor beta chains below all came from one sample that was sequenced in a study of human T cells and chemical hapten exposure (dated by TCRdb to the early 2020s). In the paper's terms, the time point label means: pre-sensitization, week 0. Taken with the paper, the label for treatment or condition translates to: therapeutic diphenylcyclopropenone sensitization with weekly scalp DPC. The library was produced with RACE. TCRdb records NextSeq 500 as the sequencer. TCRdb reran the public reads through fastp at Q25 and MiXCR, keeping productive beta chains. One record per CDR3 amino acid sequence lists the most common genes and DNA. A total of about 59,000 distinct CDR3 sequences appear in this sample, roughly 10% of them only once. 4% of the sample comes from the top ten. Sequences were derived from whole blood, sampled in connection with sensitization to the hapten diphenylcyclopropenone (DPC). These receptors came from a woman aged 40 to 55 with alopecia areata. Some clones in this sample may be carry-over from other donors' samples.

This clonotype has a count of ten or more. V usage is TRBV7-2 and J usage is TRBJ2-1, with TRBD2 matching 12 bases. The CDR3 runs 15 residues. V dropped 1 base and J dropped 15; count of bases not matched to a gene: 10. The germline V gene has CDR1 SGHTA and CDR2 FQGNSA. The CDR3 coding sequence is TGTGCCAGCAGCTTAGATCGGGCTAGCGGGAGGGCATGGTTCTTC. Amino acid sequence: CASSLDRASGRAWFF.

The sample holds many counts of this clonotype. The chain couples TRBV5-4 to TRBJ2-5, with D tentatively TRBD1 (6 bases). CDR3 length equals 14 residues. With 0 bases removed from V and 2 bases from J, the gap between germline ends came to 8 bases. Germline CDR1 reads SGHNT; CDR2 reads YYREEE (reference sequence). CDR3 nucleotides: TGTGCCAGCAGCTTGGGGACAGCTCAAGAGACCCAGTACTTC. It codes for CASSLGTAQETQYF.

The chain's CDR3 is CASSVDGYEQYF. CDR3 bases: TGTGCCAGCAGCGTGGACGGCTACGAGCAGTACTTC. V gene TRBV12-3 or TRBV12-4 combines with J gene TRBJ2-7, with no clear D. The V end lost 6 bases, the J end lost 3 bases, and 9 bases lay between the germline ends. This CDR3 is built from 12 residues.

This clonotype was seen once. V and J are TRBV20-1 and TRBJ2-7; tentative D call: TRBD2 (6 bases). Trimming took 1 base from V and 3 from J, leaving 16 bases between them. This CDR3 spans 15 amino acids. CDR1 is DFQATT and CDR2 is SNEGSKA in the germline V gene (reference sequence). CDR3 in DNA: TGCAGTGCTAGAGGAACTAGCCGGGGATACTACGAGCAGTACTTC. It is translated as CSARGTSRGYYEQYF.

This clonotype was found a few times. This chain links TRBV6-5 with TRBJ1-6, with D perhaps matching TRBD1 (5 bases). The V gene lost 5 bases and the J gene lost 9 bases, with 14 bases spanning the gap. The germline V gene has CDR1 MNHEY and CDR2 SVGAGI. The CDR3 spans 14 residues. The CDR3 DNA reads as TGTGCCAGCAGTAGGACACACGAGGGTTCACCCCTCCACTTT. Protein sequence: CASSRTHEGSPLHF.

V and J are TRBV2 and TRBJ2-3, with TRBD2 matching 9 bases. The CDR3 consists of 15 residues. Germline values: CDR1 SNHLY, CDR2 FYNNEI. With 4 bases clipped from V and 5 bases from J, the junction kept 7 bases outside the gene matches. CDR3: CASSGASGVGDTQYF. In DNA, the CDR3 is TGTGCCAGCAGTGGAGCTAGCGGGGTTGGAGATACGCAGTATTTT.

Only a few counts were recorded for this clonotype. The rearrangement uses TRBV20-1 and TRBJ2-5; D not resolved. CDR3 length equals 13 residues. V lost 1 base, J lost 2 bases, and 8 bases lay in between. The V gene's germline CDR1 is DFQATT and CDR2 SNEGSKA (reference sequence). The CDR3 spells CSARASLQETQYF. In nucleotides, the CDR3 is TGCAGTGCTAGAGCCTCCCTACAAGAGACCCAGTACTTC.

This clonotype came up many times. The genes are TRBV6-4 and TRBJ2-1, with 10 bases lining up with TRBD2. V trimming: 3 bases; J trimming: 3 bases; junction bases outside the gene matches: 2. This CDR3 has 15 residues. Per the germline V gene, CDR1 is MRHNA and CDR2 is SNTAGT. The CDR3 here is CASSDASGGYNEQFF. The CDR3 coding sequence is TGTGCCAGCAGTGATGCTAGCGGGGGCTACAATGAGCAGTTCTTC.

This clonotype has a count of ten or more. This chain joins TRBV29-1 and TRBJ1-3; the D gene is possibly TRBD1 (5 bases). CDR1 and CDR2 from the germline V gene are SQVTM and ANQGSEA. The CDR3 runs to 15 residues. The V and J ends lost 6 bases and 2 bases respectively, with 17 bases between them. CDR3 residues: CSVQGHPAAGNTIYF. CDR3 in DNA: TGCAGCGTCCAGGGTCACCCCGCCGCTGGAAACACCATATATTTT.

The DNA for the CDR3 is TGTGCCAGCAGGGCCCGACAGGGGAACACTGAAGCTTTCTTT. It yields the protein CASRARQGNTEAFF. The genes are TRBV2 and TRBJ1-1; 7 nucleotides line up with TRBD1. Germline CDR1 is SNHLY and CDR2 is FYNNEI. The J segment lost 1 base and the V segment lost 6 bases, leaving 5 bases of the junction unmatched. This CDR3 region has 14 residues.

V is TRBV9 and J is TRBJ2-1; the D call may be TRBD1 or TRBD2 (5 bases each). V lost 0 bases and J lost 8, with 12 bases in between. Germline V lookup: CDR1 SGDLS, CDR2 YYNGEE. CDR3 length equals 14 residues. CDR3 loop: CASSVVGAWDEQFF. CDR3 DNA sequence: TGTGCCAGCAGCGTAGTCGGGGCCTGGGATGAGCAGTTCTTC.

This clonotype was seen many times. The V call is TRBV10-3, the J call TRBJ1-1; tentatively, D is TRBD1 (5 bases). Germline CDR1 is ENHRY and CDR2 is SYGVKD. Trimming cost V 6 bases and J 1 base, with 12 bases left between them. This CDR3 is built from 14 residues. CDR3 DNA sequence: TGTGCCATCAGAACGGGGGGAGGGAACACTGAAGCTTTCTTT. It translates to CAIRTGGGNTEAFF.

The V gene is TRBV18, the J gene TRBJ2-7; the D is unclear. The ends were cut back, 10 bases at V and 5 bases at J, with 6 bases in the middle. CDR3 size: 9 residues. Germline V CDR1 and CDR2: KGHSH, LQKENI. The CDR3: CATRDEQYF. CDR3 DNA sequence: TGTGCCACCAGAGACGAGCAGTACTTC.

This clonotype appeared a few times. The chain joins TRBV20-1 to TRBJ2-7; TRBD1 matches 11 bases. CDR1 is DFQATT, CDR2 SNEGSKA, per germline (reference sequence). The CDR3 is made up of 13 amino acids. Trimming took 7 bases from V and 7 from J; bases not matched to a gene: 9. CDR3 loop: CSGYGQGAREQYF. The CDR3 DNA follows: TGCAGTGGGTACGGACAGGGGGCGAGGGAGCAGTACTTC.

This clonotype was seen at least ten times. The CDR3 loop is CASSFGTKRRAGELFF. CDR3 DNA sequence: TGTGCCAGCAGCTTTGGGACCAAGAGACGGGCCGGGGAGCTGTTTTTT. The J gene is TRBJ2-2, the V gene TRBV11-3; D is possibly TRBD1 or TRBD2 (5 bases each). Trimming removed 3 bases from V and 6 bases from J, with 17 bases in between. CDR1 and CDR2 (germline): SGHNT, YENEEA. The length of the CDR3 is 16 residues. Using reference TRBV11-3 and TRBJ2-2 for the parts outside the CDR3, the full variable domain is EAGVVQSPRYKIIEKKQPVAFWCNPISGHNTLYWYLQNLGQGPELLIRYENEEAVDDSQLPKDRFSAERLKGVDSTLKIQPAELGDSAVYLCASSFGTKRRAGELFFGEGSRLTVL.

This clonotype has only a few counts. The chain employs TRBV29-1 and TRBJ2-3; D gene uncertain. The CDR3 is made up of 13 amino acids. Germline CDR1 reads SQVTM; CDR2 reads ANQGSEA. The ends were cut back, 3 bases at V and 3 bases at J, with 10 bases in the middle. CDR3 DNA sequence: TGCAGCGTTGATACCCTTGCTACAGATACGCAGTATTTT. Encoded protein: CSVDTLATDTQYF.

The chain recombines TRBV3-1 with TRBJ2-3; 8 bases agree with TRBD2. The CDR3 is 16 amino acids. V trimming: 0 bases; J trimming: 6 bases; junction bases outside the gene matches: 8. From germline, CDR1 is LGHDT and CDR2 YNNKEL (reference sequence). The CDR3 DNA sequence: TGTGCCAGCAGCCAAGACGGGAGGGCCGGGTTCGATACGCAGTATTTT. This sequence encodes CASSQDGRAGFDTQYF.

V and J are TRBV30 and TRBJ1-1; D is unresolved. Germline CDR1 reads GTSNPN; CDR2 reads SVGIG (reference sequence). The CDR3 spans 13 residues. V lost 3 bases and J 0 bases, leaving 8 bases between the germline ends. The CDR3 bases are TGTGCCTGGAGCGGATACATGAACACTGAAGCTTTCTTT. Its protein is CAWSGYMNTEAFF.

This chain connects TRBV6-6 to TRBJ2-5, with D perhaps TRBD1 or TRBD2 (5 bases each). Trimming cost V 5 bases and J 6 bases, with 16 bases left between them. The CDR3 has 14 amino acids. Per germline, CDR1 MNHNY and CDR2 SVGAGI (reference sequence). The CDR3 loop reads CASSGGFETKTQYF. The CDR3 bases are TGTGCCAGCAGTGGGGGTTTTGAAACCAAGACCCAGTACTTC.

This clonotype has at least ten counts. The J gene is TRBJ2-1, the V gene TRBV29-1; perhaps D is TRBD1 or TRBD2 (6 bases each). The germline V gene encodes CDR1 SQVTM and CDR2 ANQGSEA. CDR3 length: 14 residues. The CDR3, as DNA: TGCACCTTCGGGGGCTCCCCTTCCTACAATGAGCAGTTCTTC. Protein product: CTFGGSPSYNEQFF.

The sample holds a few counts of this clonotype. The V gene is TRBV5-1, the J gene TRBJ1-4; D unresolved. Trimming stripped 5 bases from V and 3 bases from J, with 20 bases between. CDR3 length: 17 residues. The germline V gene has CDR1 SGHRS and CDR2 YFSETQ. For the CDR3, the DNA is TGCGCCAGCAGTCGGACCCTACGAACAGCAGCTAATGAAAAACTGTTTTTT. This encodes CASSRTLRTAANEKLFF.

This clonotype was recorded many times. This sequence joins TRBV6-5 and TRBJ1-2; no definite D call. Deletions cut 2 bases from V and 4 bases from J, with 17 bases between. In germline, CDR1 is MNHEY, CDR2 SVGAGI. The CDR3 consists of 16 residues. The CDR3 reads CASSYRSYQTAYGYTF. The CDR3 bases are TGTGCCAGCAGTTACCGGTCCTACCAAACCGCCTATGGCTACACCTTC.

This clonotype came up a few times. The rearrangement links TRBV29-1 to TRBJ1-2, with D perhaps matching TRBD1 (6 bases). This CDR3 contains 14 residues. V lost 3 bases and J 0 bases, leaving 11 bases between the germline ends. Per the germline V gene, CDR1 is SQVTM and CDR2 is ANQGSEA. CDR3 nucleotide sequence: TGCAGCGTTGATCGGGACACGACTAACTATGGCTACACCTTC. Residues: CSVDRDTTNYGYTF.